Below, 21 T cell receptor beta chains from the same sample are listed, as sequenced in a study of T-cell memory formation after mild COVID-19. TCRdb fed the 5' RACE reads into MiXCR, producing one record per CDR3 protein. The table has hundreds of thousands of distinct CDR3 sequences, approximately 15% seen once. Input material: PBMCs or a T cell subset sorted from them (not recorded which). Receptor source: an adult woman who had mild COVID-19 (a few samples of this study predate the infection). Cell type and time point are not known.

This chain joins TRBV4-1 and TRBJ2-1; 9 nucleotides match TRBD2. V dropped 1 base and J dropped 8; count of bases not matched to a gene: 12. Germline assignment: CDR1 MGHRA and CDR2 YSYEKL. The CDR3 sequence is 17 residues long. The CDR3 here is CASSQGDGTSSVDEQFF. CDR3 nucleotides: TGCGCCAGCAGCCAAGGGGACGGGACTAGCAGTGTGGATGAGCAGTTCTTC.

This rearrangement joins TRBV6-2 or TRBV6-3 to TRBJ2-3; weak D call: TRBD2 (5 bases). Trimming stripped 4 bases from V and 3 bases from J, with 5 bases between. The germline CDR1 and CDR2 sequences are MNHEY and SVGEGT. The CDR3 spans 12 residues. DNA for the CDR3: TGTGCCAGCAGTTCGGGGACAGATACGCAGTATTTT. Translated: CASSSGTDTQYF.

This clonotype was observed a handful of times. The chain has TRBV20-1 and TRBJ2-5, with 9 bases lining up with TRBD2. The CDR3 totals 14 residues. Germline lookup yields CDR1 DFQATT and CDR2 SNEGSKA (reference sequence). The J segment lost 2 bases and the V segment lost 3 bases, leaving 4 bases of the junction unmatched. CDR3 sequence: CSARGTSGQETQYF. In nucleotides, the CDR3 is TGCAGTGCTAGGGGCACTAGCGGGCAAGAGACCCAGTACTTC.

The table lists this clonotype with a few counts. The chain employs TRBV19 and TRBJ2-2, with 9 bases identical to TRBD2. Germline V gene sequence: CDR1 LNHDA, CDR2 SQIVND (reference sequence). The CDR3 consists of 21 residues. After removal of 3 bases from V and 3 bases from J, the junction contained 20 bases not matched to a gene. The DNA of the CDR3 is TGTGCCAGTAGTATTAAGGAGTGGAGGCTTCGCGGGAGGGTGGACACCGGGGAGCTGTTTTTT. Translation: CASSIKEWRLRGRVDTGELFF.

The chain recombines TRBV6-6 with TRBJ2-7; 13 positions agree with TRBD2. There are 17 residues in the CDR3. Looked up from germline, CDR1 is MNHNY and CDR2 is SVGAGI (reference sequence). V gave up 5 bases and J gave up 4 bases; unmatched junction bases: 11. In DNA, the CDR3 is TGTGCCAGCAGTACAACTAGCGGGAGGGGAATCGTATACGAGCAGTACTTC. Translation gives CASSTTSGRGIVYEQYF.

This clonotype appeared a few times. The rearrangement joins TRBV7-8 to TRBJ1-4; TRBD1 is a possible D gene (5 bases). The germline gives CDR1 SGHVS, CDR2 FQNEAQ. Trimming cost V 4 bases and J 7 bases, with 13 bases left between them. The CDR3 contains 14 residues. This CDR3 is CASSSRGFIEKLFF. DNA of the CDR3: TGTGCCAGCAGCTCGAGGGGTTTTATTGAAAAACTGTTTTTT. Full variable domain (outside the CDR3, taken from reference TRBV7-8 and TRBJ1-4): GAGVSQSPRYKVAKRGQDVALRCDPISGHVSLFWYQQALGQGPEFLTYFQNEAQLDKSGLPSDRFFAERPEGSVSTLKIQRTQQEDSAVYLCASSSRGFIEKLFFGSGTQLSVL.

This clonotype was seen a handful of times. This chain uses TRBV5-6 with TRBJ1-1; D is uncertain. Germline CDR1 reads SGHDT; CDR2 reads YYEEEE. This CDR3 region has 14 residues. Between the trimmed V and J ends, which lost 4 bases and 4 bases, there was a span of 14 bases. The CDR3 DNA reads TGTGCCAGCAGCATCCTAAATAGGCCCACTGAAGCTTTCTTT. This gives the protein CASSILNRPTEAFF.

This clonotype has a handful of counts. The chain combines TRBV7-8 with TRBJ1-1; TRBD1 is a possible D gene (5 bases). The V gene's germline CDR1 is SGHVS and CDR2 FQNEAQ. This CDR3 contains 14 residues. Trimming took 7 bases from V and 0 from J, leaving 12 bases between them. The CDR3 DNA reads as TGTGCCAGCACCCTAGGGGCCATGAACACTGAAGCTTTCTTT. It codes for CASTLGAMNTEAFF.

The chain combines TRBV18 with TRBJ2-1; D not resolved. Germline-derived CDR1 and CDR2 are KGHSH and LQKENI. Deletions cut 3 bases from V and 6 bases from J, with 18 bases between. The CDR3 has 16 amino acids. In DNA form, the CDR3 reads TGTGCCAGCTCACCGTCCGAAACCCCCGCCCTCAATGAGCAGTTCTTC. Amino acid sequence: CASSPSETPALNEQFF.

J is TRBJ1-6 and V is TRBV7-2; TRBD1 agrees at 8 bases. This CDR3 comprises 20 residues. CDR1 SGHTA and CDR2 FQGNSA come from the germline V gene. The junction had 22 bases not matched to a gene; V was cut back by 2 bases and J by 10 bases. CDR3: CASSLRGSYGVGQGNSPLHF. CDR3 DNA sequence: TGTGCCAGCAGCTTAAGAGGATCTTACGGAGTTGGACAGGGAAACTCACCCCTCCACTTT.

This clonotype has just a few counts. V gene TRBV9 combines with J gene TRBJ2-3; D unclear. CDR3 length: 13 residues. Germline values: CDR1 SGDLS, CDR2 YYNGEE. V was trimmed by 3 bases and J by 5 bases, leaving 10 bases between them. CDR3 in amino acids: CASSALKGDTQYF. The CDR3 nucleotides read TGTGCCAGCAGCGCCCTTAAAGGAGATACGCAGTATTTT.

This clonotype was seen repeatedly, ten times or more. This chain joins TRBV5-5 and TRBJ2-3; the D gene could be TRBD1 or TRBD2 (5 bases each). V lost 0 bases, J lost 3 bases, and 14 bases lay in between. This CDR3 is built from 16 residues. Germline CDR1 is SGHKS and CDR2 is YYEKEE (reference sequence). DNA of the CDR3: TGTGCCAGCAGCTTGGTGGGGGAAAGGAGAACAGATACGCAGTATTTT. It specifies CASSLVGERRTDTQYF.

This chain joins TRBV20-1 and TRBJ1-1; TRBD1 might be the D (5 bases). Trimming removed 5 bases at V and 4 bases at J, with 8 bases between. This CDR3 region has 11 residues. Germline CDR1 is DFQATT and CDR2 is SNEGSKA (reference sequence). CDR3 loop: CSAFGGTEAFF. DNA of the CDR3: TGCAGTGCTTTTGGGGGCACTGAAGCTTTCTTT.

This clonotype has just a few counts. The chain links TRBV29-1 to TRBJ2-1, with a weak D call TRBD1 (6 bases). Trimming cost V 7 bases and J 0 bases, with 13 bases left between them. Germline CDR1 is SQVTM and CDR2 is ANQGSEA. There are 14 residues in the CDR3. The CDR3 sequence: CSALQGTSYNEQFF. The DNA of the CDR3 is TGCAGCGCCCTACAGGGCACCTCCTACAATGAGCAGTTCTTC.

The chain uses TRBV7-9 and TRBJ1-4, with a tentative D call TRBD1 (5 bases). Trimming stripped 6 bases from V and 0 bases from J, with 11 bases between. CDR1 SEHNR and CDR2 FQNEAQ come from the germline V gene (reference sequence). The CDR3 is 15 residues long. This chain's CDR3 is CASSRGVATNEKLFF. The CDR3 region has the DNA TGTGCCAGCAGTAGAGGGGTGGCAACTAATGAAAAACTGTTTTTT. Based on the CDR3 plus reference TRBV7-9 and TRBJ1-4, the full variable domain is DTGVSQNPRHKITKRGQNVTFRCDPISEHNRLYWYRQTLGQGPEFLTYFQNEAQLEKSRLLSDRFSAERPKGSFSTLEIQRTEQGDSAMYLCASSRGVATNEKLFFGSGTQLSVL.

V and J are TRBV30 and TRBJ2-7; no clear D. The CDR3 totals 14 residues. Per germline, CDR1 GTSNPN and CDR2 SVGIG (reference sequence). V dropped 0 bases and J dropped 2 bases, with 11 bases sitting between them. The CDR3: CAWSVSGLPYEQYF. The CDR3 DNA reads as TGTGCCTGGAGTGTTTCAGGCCTGCCCTACGAGCAGTACTTC.

The rearrangement uses TRBV7-2 and TRBJ1-1, with D uncertain. CDR3 length equals 12 residues. The V gene's germline CDR1 is SGHTA and CDR2 FQGNSA. V was clipped by 5 bases and J by 8 bases, with 12 bases between them. CDR3 amino acids: CASSGRRTEAFF. Here the CDR3 DNA reads TGTGCCAGCAGCGGTAGGCGGACGGAAGCTTTCTTT.

V usage is TRBV12-3 or TRBV12-4 and J usage is TRBJ1-3; TRBD1 matches at 9 bases. The CDR3 spans 19 residues. J gave up 0 bases and V 5 bases, and 14 bases lay outside the gene matches. The CDR3 DNA sequence: TGTGCCAGCAGTCCTAATTTAGCTACAGGGGGCTACTCTGGAAACACCATATATTTT. Protein sequence: CASSPNLATGGYSGNTIYF.

The J gene is TRBJ1-5, the V gene TRBV4-2, with D possibly TRBD1 on 5 matching bases. Trimming stripped 0 bases from V and 1 base from J, with 7 bases between. CDR1 is LGHNA, CDR2 YNFKEQ, per germline. The CDR3 length is 15 residues. As DNA, the CDR3 is TGTGCCAGCAGCCAAGACGGGGGAAGCAATCAGCCCCAGCATTTT. Translating gives CASSQDGGSNQPQHF.

In this sample, this clonotype turned up a few times. The V gene is TRBV24-1, the J gene TRBJ2-7; 7 bases fit TRBD1. The germline gives CDR1 KGHDR, CDR2 SFDVKD. The CDR3 length is 15 residues. V lost 4 bases and J lost 3; bases outside the gene matches: 8. CDR3 in DNA: TGTGCCACCAGTGAAGGGGGTGCAGGGGGCTACGAGCAGTACTTC. It is translated as CATSEGGAGGYEQYF.

This clonotype was detected only a few times. The rearrangement uses TRBV4-1 and TRBJ1-4; D gene ambiguous. V dropped 2 bases and J dropped 8 bases, with 3 bases sitting between them. The V gene's germline CDR1 is MGHRA and CDR2 YSYEKL. The length of the CDR3 is 11 residues. In DNA form, the CDR3 reads TGCGCCAGCAGCCAACGAGAAAAACTGTTTTTT. This gives the protein CASSQREKLFF.